Below, one T cell receptor (beta chain) is given with its context. Its antigen is unidentified. Generated by immunoSEQ multiplex PCR, the TCRdb table keeps only in-frame clones and is missing some. The sample holds approximately 52,000 clones; 77% are singletons and the top ten take 2% to 3%. Trimming left V 0 bases short and J 0 bases short, with 20 bases between. The CDR3 is 19 amino acids. The germline V gene has CDR1 SGHRS and CDR2 YFSETQ. These data come from a study of radiotherapy plus CTLA-4 blockade in lung cancer. Study-level information: Across the patients, objective responses occurred in more than 15%, and disease control in approximately 30%.

Study-level points and caveats: Clones derived from tumor TCRs expanded in blood after radiotherapy plus ipilimumab. Early shifts in blood T cell clones, with interferon-beta, reportedly predicted response best.

Receiving focal radiation plus CTLA-4 blockade with ipilimumab were patients who had chemo-refractory metastatic non-small-cell lung cancer. V is TRBV5-1 and J is TRBJ2-3; weak D call: TRBD2 (6 bases). Here the sequenced sample was peripheral blood, taken from a patient treated with radiotherapy plus ipilimumab. This sequence originates from a human donor with non-small cell lung cancer whose response to radiotherapy plus ipilimumab could not be evaluated. In nucleotides, the CDR3 is TGCGCCAGCAGCTTGGACGGCCTTGTGGGACTCCATAGCACAGATACGCAGTATTTT. Translated, it gives CASSLDGLVGLHSTDTQYF.